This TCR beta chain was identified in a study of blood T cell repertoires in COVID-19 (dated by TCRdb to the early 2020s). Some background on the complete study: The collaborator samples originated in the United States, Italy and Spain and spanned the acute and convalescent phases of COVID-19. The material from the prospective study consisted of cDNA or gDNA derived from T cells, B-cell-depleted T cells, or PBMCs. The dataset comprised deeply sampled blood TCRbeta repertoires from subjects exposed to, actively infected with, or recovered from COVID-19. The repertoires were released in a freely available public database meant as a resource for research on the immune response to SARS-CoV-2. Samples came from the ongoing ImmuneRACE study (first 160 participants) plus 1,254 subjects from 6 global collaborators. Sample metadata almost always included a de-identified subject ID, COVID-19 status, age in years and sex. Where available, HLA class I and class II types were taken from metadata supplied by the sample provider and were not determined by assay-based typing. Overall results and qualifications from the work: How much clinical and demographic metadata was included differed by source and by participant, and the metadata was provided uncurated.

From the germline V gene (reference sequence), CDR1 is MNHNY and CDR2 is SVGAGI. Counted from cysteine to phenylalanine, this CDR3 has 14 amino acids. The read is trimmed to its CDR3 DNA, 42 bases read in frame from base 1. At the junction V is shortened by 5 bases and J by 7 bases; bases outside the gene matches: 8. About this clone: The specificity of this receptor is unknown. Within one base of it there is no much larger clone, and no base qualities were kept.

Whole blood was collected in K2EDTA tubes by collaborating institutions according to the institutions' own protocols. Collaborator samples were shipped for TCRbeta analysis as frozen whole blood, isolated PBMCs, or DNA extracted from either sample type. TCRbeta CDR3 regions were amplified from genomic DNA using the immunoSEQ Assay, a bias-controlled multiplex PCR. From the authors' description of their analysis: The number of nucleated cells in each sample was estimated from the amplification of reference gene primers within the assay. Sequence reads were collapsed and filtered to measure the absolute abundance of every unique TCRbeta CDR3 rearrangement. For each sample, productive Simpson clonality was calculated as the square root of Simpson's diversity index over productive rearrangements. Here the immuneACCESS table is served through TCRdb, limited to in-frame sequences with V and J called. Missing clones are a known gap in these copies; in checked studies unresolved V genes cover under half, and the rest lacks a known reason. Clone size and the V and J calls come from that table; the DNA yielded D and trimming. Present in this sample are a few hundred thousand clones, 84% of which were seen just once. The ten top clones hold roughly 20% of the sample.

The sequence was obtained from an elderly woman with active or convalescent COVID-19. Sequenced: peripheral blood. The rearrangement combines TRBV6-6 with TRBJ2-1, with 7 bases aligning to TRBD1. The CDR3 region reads CASSRSTGYNEQFF. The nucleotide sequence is TGTGCCAGCAGTCGCTCGACAGGGTATAATGAGCAGTTCTTC.